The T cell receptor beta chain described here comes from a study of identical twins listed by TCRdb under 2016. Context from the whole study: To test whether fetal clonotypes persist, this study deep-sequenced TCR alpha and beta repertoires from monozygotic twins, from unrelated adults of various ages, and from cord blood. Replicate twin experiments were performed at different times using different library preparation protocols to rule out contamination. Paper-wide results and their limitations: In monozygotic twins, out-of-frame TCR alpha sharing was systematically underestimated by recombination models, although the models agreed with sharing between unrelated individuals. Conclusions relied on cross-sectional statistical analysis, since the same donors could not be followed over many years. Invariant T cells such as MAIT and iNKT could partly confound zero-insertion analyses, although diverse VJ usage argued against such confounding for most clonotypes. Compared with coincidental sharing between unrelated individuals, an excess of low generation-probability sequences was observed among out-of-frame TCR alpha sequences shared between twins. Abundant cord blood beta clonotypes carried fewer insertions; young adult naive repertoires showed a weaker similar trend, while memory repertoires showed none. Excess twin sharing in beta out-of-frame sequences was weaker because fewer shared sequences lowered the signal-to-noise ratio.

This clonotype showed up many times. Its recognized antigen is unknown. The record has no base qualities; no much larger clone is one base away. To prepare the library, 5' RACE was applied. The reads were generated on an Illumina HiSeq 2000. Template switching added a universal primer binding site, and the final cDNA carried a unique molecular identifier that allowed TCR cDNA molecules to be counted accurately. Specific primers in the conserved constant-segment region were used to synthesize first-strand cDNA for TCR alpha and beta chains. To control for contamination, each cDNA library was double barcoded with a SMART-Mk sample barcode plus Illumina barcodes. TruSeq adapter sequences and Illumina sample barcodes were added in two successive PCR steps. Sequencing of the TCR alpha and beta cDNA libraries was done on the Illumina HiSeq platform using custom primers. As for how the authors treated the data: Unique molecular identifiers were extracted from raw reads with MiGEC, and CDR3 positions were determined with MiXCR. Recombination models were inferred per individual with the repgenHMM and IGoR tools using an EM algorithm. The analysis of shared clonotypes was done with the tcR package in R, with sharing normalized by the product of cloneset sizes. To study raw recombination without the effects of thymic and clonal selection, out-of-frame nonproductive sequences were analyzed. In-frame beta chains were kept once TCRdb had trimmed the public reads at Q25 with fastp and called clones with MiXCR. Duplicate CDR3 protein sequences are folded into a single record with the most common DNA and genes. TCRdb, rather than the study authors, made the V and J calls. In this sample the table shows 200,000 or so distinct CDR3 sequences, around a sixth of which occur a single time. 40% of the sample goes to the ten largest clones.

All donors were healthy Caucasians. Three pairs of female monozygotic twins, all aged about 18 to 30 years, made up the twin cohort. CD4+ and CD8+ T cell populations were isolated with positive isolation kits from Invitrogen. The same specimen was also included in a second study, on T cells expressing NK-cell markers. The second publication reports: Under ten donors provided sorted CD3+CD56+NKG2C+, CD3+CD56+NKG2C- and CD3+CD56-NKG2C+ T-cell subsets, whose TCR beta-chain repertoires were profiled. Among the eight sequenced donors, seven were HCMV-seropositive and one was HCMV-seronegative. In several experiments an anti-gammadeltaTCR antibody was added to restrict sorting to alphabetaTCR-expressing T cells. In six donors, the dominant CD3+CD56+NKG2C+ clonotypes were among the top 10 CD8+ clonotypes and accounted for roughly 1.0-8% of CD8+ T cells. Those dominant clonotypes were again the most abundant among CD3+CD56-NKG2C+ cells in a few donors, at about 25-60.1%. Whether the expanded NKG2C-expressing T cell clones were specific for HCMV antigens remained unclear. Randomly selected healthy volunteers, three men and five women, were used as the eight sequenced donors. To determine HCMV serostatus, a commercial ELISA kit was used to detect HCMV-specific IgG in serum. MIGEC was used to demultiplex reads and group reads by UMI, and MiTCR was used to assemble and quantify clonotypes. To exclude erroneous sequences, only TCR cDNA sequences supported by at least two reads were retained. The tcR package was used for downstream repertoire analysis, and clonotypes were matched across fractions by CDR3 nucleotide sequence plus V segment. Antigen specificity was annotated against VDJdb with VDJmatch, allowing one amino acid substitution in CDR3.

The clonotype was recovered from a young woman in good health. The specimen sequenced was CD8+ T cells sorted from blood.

The CDR3 loop reads CASSAPGRGYEQYF. In nucleotides, the sequence is TGTGCCAGCAGCGCCCCCGGTAGGGGCTACGAGCAGTACTTC. The sequence is built from TRBV7-9 and TRBJ2-7; a weak D assignment points to TRBD1 (5 bases agree). The CDR3 measures 14 amino acids from cysteine to phenylalanine. Only CDR3 DNA is held: 42 bases, read in frame from base 1. Deletion took 5 bases off V and 3 bases off J, with a span of 14 bases between the germline ends. The CDR1 and CDR2 encoded by the germline V gene (reference sequence) are SEHNR and FQNEAQ.